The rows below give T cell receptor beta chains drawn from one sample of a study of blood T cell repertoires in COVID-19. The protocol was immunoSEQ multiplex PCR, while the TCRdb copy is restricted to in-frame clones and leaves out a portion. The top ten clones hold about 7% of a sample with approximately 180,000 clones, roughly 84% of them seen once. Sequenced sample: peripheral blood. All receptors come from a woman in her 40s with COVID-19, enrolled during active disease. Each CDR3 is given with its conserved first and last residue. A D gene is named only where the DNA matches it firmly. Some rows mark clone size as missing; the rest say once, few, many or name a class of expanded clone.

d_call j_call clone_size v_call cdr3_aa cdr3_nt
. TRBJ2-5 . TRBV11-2 CASSLTFQQETQYF TGTGCCAGCAGCTTAACCTTCCAGCAAGAGACCCAGTACTTC
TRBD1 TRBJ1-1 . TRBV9 CASSGGTGTMNTEAFF TGTGCCAGCAGCGGGGGGACAGGGACCATGAACACTGAAGCTTTCTTT
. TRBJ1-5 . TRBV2 CASRLGQNNQPQHF TGTGCCAGCAGGCTAGGACAGAACAATCAGCCCCAGCATTTT
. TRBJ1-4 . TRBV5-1 CASSLDSRGNEKLFF TGCGCCAGCAGCTTGGACAGTCGGGGAAATGAAAAACTGTTTTTT
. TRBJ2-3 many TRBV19 CASSPRDTSTDTQYF TGTGCCAGTAGTCCCCGGGACACAAGCACAGATACGCAGTATTTT
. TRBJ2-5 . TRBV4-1 CASSQGGFQETQYF TGCGCCAGCAGCCAAGGCGGATTTCAAGAGACCCAGTACTTC
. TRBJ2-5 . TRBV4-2 CASSQDGLVQETQYF TGTGCCAGCAGCCAGGACGGACTGGTACAAGAGACCCAGTACTTC
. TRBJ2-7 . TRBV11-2 CASSLDSPYEQYF TGTGCCAGCAGCTTAGACAGTCCGTACGAGCAGTACTTC
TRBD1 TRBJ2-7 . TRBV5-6 CASSPAGGQGRSEQYF TGTGCCAGCAGCCCCGCCGGGGGACAGGGGAGGAGCGAGCAGTACTTC
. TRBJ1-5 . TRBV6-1 CASSEGQYLSNQPQHF TGTGCCAGCAGTGAAGGACAGTACCTTAGCAATCAGCCCCAGCATTTT
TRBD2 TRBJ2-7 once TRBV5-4 CASSPRLAGEHVEQYF TGTGCCAGCAGCCCACGACTAGCGGGGGAGCACGTCGAGCAGTACTTC
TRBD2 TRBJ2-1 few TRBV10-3 CAISDAGRGPPRDEQFF TGTGCCATCAGCGACGCGGGGAGGGGTCCCCCACGGGATGAGCAGTTCTTC
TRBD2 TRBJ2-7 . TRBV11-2 CASSPSRLASGNSYEQYF TGTGCCAGCAGCCCAAGTCGTCTGGCTAGCGGGAACTCCTACGAGCAGTACTTC
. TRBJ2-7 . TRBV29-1 CSVIAGQLIYEQYF TGCAGCGTGATAGCCGGCCAGCTGATATACGAGCAGTACTTC
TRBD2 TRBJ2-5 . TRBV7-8 CASRRRGEVETQYF TGTGCCAGCAGGAGACGGGGGGAGGTAGAGACCCAGTACTTC
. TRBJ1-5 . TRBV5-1 CASSLEGETQPQHF TGCGCCAGCAGCTTGGAAGGGGAAACGCAGCCCCAGCATTTT
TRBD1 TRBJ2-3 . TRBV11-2 CASSLTPKNRGLIDTQYF TGTGCCAGCAGCCTCACACCAAAGAACAGGGGGTTAATAGATACGCAGTATTTT
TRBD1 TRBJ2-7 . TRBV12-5 CAPDPGQAYEQYF TGTGCCCCTGACCCGGGACAGGCCTACGAGCAGTACTTC
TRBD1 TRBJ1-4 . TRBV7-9 CASSLGDRVYEKLFF TGTGCCAGCAGCTTAGGGGACAGGGTGTACGAAAAACTGTTTTTT
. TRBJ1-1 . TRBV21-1 CASTLKGQEAFF TGTGCCAGCACCCTCAAGGGACAGGAAGCTTTCTTT
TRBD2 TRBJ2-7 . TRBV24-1 CATRGGLADEQYF TGTGCCACCAGGGGGGGACTAGCAGACGAGCAGTACTTC
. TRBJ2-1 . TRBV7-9 CASSHPLSFDEQFF TGTGCCAGCAGCCATCCCCTAAGCTTCGATGAGCAGTTCTTC